This TCR beta chain emerged from a study of blood T cells in healthy people across ages. A second PCR of roughly 7 to 11 cycles used a sample-barcoded 5' primer and a J-beta primer mix. TCRdb independently ran MiXCR on the 5' RACE reads; one entry per CDR3 protein. The repertoire holds hundreds of thousands of distinct CDR3 sequences, with roughly half as singletons. Donors each provided about 9.5 milliliters of peripheral blood. There were at least 5.5 micrograms of total RNA extracted from every sample. On this clonotype: What it binds is unknown. This may arise from a read error, as a much more abundant clone is one base away.

Looked up from germline, CDR1 is LGHDT and CDR2 is YNNKEL (reference sequence). After removal of 4 bases from V and 2 bases from J, the junction contained 9 bases not matched to a gene. CDR3 length: 16 amino acids. Overall study results and limits: The diversity estimates, figures obtained from one million T cells, were considered underestimates.

This chain links TRBV3-1 with TRBJ2-3, with 7 nucleotides matching TRBD2. The source is a woman aged 80 or older in good health. The source material was blood. CDR3 bases: TGTGCCAGCAGCCGAGAGCGGGGCCCAGCCACAGATACGCAGTATTTT. Amino acids: CASSRERGPATDTQYF.